The 31 T cell receptor beta chains below come from one sample, sequenced in a study of OX40 agonist ivuxolimab in advanced cancers. Assay used: immunoSEQ multiplex PCR; TCRdb lists only in-frame clones, some missing. Of roughly 3,500 clones listed, less than 75% are singletons. The sequencing used CD4+ or CD8+ T cells sorted from blood, collected in a trial of the OX40 agonist ivuxolimab. Receptors originate from an adult with an advanced solid tumor such as melanoma, head and neck, liver or kidney cancer.

The rearrangement links TRBV4-1 to TRBJ2-5; unclear D gene. The germline V gene has CDR1 MGHRA and CDR2 YSYEKL. The CDR3 length is 14 residues. V lost 1 base to trimming and J lost 3 bases, with 9 bases between them. The chain's CDR3 is CASSQVLHEETQYF. The CDR3 bases are TGCGCCAGCAGCCAAGTTCTCCATGAAGAGACCCAGTACTTC.

CDR3 DNA: TGTGCCAGCAGTCTCAGAGGTGGAACTGAAGCTTTCTTT. It yields the protein CASSLRGGTEAFF. V gene TRBV2 combines with J gene TRBJ1-1; D not resolved. This CDR3 has 13 residues. Per germline, CDR1 SNHLY and CDR2 FYNNEI. The ends were cut back, 5 bases at V and 5 bases at J, with 12 bases in the middle.

The V and J genes are TRBV7-9 and TRBJ2-1; possible D gene TRBD1, 5 bases. This CDR3 is built from 15 residues. Looked up from germline, CDR1 is SEHNR and CDR2 is FQNEAQ (reference sequence). The ends were cut back, 5 bases at V and 0 bases at J, with 11 bases in the middle. CDR3 protein: CASSPTENSYNEQFF. The CDR3, as DNA: TGTGCCAGCAGCCCGACAGAAAACTCCTACAATGAGCAGTTCTTC.

The V and J genes are TRBV5-1 and TRBJ2-1; TRBD1 might be the D (6 bases). CDR1 is SGHRS, CDR2 YFSETQ, per germline. There are 15 residues in the CDR3. The V gene lost 0 bases and the J gene lost 7 bases, with 14 bases spanning the gap. The CDR3: CASSLDGGGLNEQFF. CDR3 bases: TGCGCCAGCAGCTTGGATGGTGGGGGCCTGAATGAGCAGTTCTTC.

The table lists this clone with many counts. The same CDR3 arises from other DNA sequences in this sample as well. The chain has TRBV28 and TRBJ1-1; D unresolved. The V gene lost 5 bases and the J gene lost 0 bases, with 16 bases spanning the gap. Germline lookup yields CDR1 MDHEN and CDR2 SYDVKM. The CDR3 covers 16 residues. The CDR3 nucleotides read TGTGCCAGCAGTCCCGCCCTCCTCGATGTGAACACTGAAGCTTTCTTT. It yields the protein CASSPALLDVNTEAFF.

V gene TRBV10-3 combines with J gene TRBJ1-2; D is uncertain. The CDR3 loop spans 15 amino acids. V was pared by 2 bases and J by 7 bases, with 17 bases between. Germline V gene sequence: CDR1 ENHRY, CDR2 SYGVKD. The CDR3: CAISEGDISSIGYTF. The DNA for the CDR3 is TGTGCCATCAGTGAGGGAGACATTTCCTCTATTGGCTACACCTTC.

V and J are TRBV9 and TRBJ2-1, with D possibly TRBD2 on 6 matching bases. V lost 0 bases to trimming and J lost 10 bases, with 11 bases between them. The CDR3 extends over 13 amino acids. Germline CDR1 SGDLS, CDR2 YYNGEE. Here the CDR3 reads CASSVAPSGEQFF. The CDR3 DNA reads TGTGCCAGCAGCGTAGCTCCCAGCGGGGAGCAGTTCTTC.

V and J are TRBV25-1 and TRBJ1-3, with D hard to call. The V end was cut by 2 bases, the J end by 8 bases, with 16 bases between. This CDR3 contains 15 residues. Germline V gene lookup returns CDR1 MGHDK and CDR2 SYGVNS. The CDR3: CASSELLYSSDTIYF. DNA of the CDR3: TGTGCCAGCAGTGAACTACTATACAGTTCGGACACCATATATTTT.

The chain combines TRBV19 with TRBJ1-2, with 11 bases that match TRBD1. After removal of 3 bases from V and 3 bases from J, the junction contained 6 bases not matched to a gene. CDR3 length: 16 amino acids. Germline values: CDR1 LNHDA, CDR2 SQIVND (reference sequence). The CDR3 region has the DNA TGTGCCAGTAGTATTTCATGGGACAGGGGGGACTATGGCTACACCTTC. Its protein is CASSISWDRGDYGYTF.

This chain connects TRBV6-1 to TRBJ2-7; D is undetermined. V lost 5 bases and J lost 3, with 5 bases in between. The CDR3 is 11 residues long. The germline gives CDR1 MNHNS, CDR2 SASEGT. The CDR3 region is CASSHDYEQYF. CDR3 DNA: TGTGCCAGCAGTCACGACTACGAGCAGTACTTC.

This clone came up a few times. The chain uses TRBV5-8 and TRBJ1-4; no clear D. The V gene's germline CDR1 is SGHTS and CDR2 YDEGEE. The CDR3 is 16 amino acids. V dropped 2 bases and J dropped 0 bases, with 11 bases sitting between them. CDR3 in DNA: TGTGCCAGCAGCTTAGTTGGGGTCACAACTAATGAAAAACTGTTTTTT. Its translation is CASSLVGVTTNEKLFF.

This clone was found once. J is TRBJ2-2 and V is TRBV28, with 10 bases identical to TRBD1. The ends lost 6 bases at V and 6 bases at J; junction bases unmatched: 13. CDR1 is MDHEN and CDR2 is SYDVKM in the germline V gene. This CDR3 is 17 amino acids long. Here the CDR3 DNA reads TGTGCCAGCAGGACGTCCGGGACAGGGGACGGGGCCGGGGAGCTGTTTTTT. Its translation: CASRTSGTGDGAGELFF.

The CDR3 reads CASSLPGTPVVDGYTF. CDR3 coding DNA: TGTGCCAGCAGCTTGCCCGGGACCCCCGTGGTGGATGGCTACACCTTC. This rearrangement joins TRBV27 to TRBJ1-2, with D perhaps matching TRBD1 (5 bases). This CDR3 is 16 amino acids long. V was clipped by 6 bases and J by 6 bases, with 23 bases between them. Germline CDR1 is MNHEY and CDR2 is SMNVEV (reference sequence).

The chain employs TRBV14 and TRBJ2-1; D perhaps matches TRBD1 (6 bases). Trimming pared 4 bases from V and 0 bases from J, leaving 13 bases between. Germline V gene lookup returns CDR1 SGHDN and CDR2 FVKESK. The CDR3 has 16 residues. CDR3: CASSLRNRVSYNEQFF. CDR3 DNA sequence: TGTGCCAGCAGCCTACGAAACAGGGTCTCCTACAATGAGCAGTTCTTC.

J is TRBJ2-7 and V is TRBV30; weak D call: TRBD2 (6 bases). The V gene lost 5 bases and the J gene lost 3 bases, with 11 bases spanning the gap. Germline V CDR1 and CDR2: GTSNPN, SVGIG (reference sequence). The CDR3 spans 12 residues. CDR3 sequence reads: CAWAMGGYEQYF. The DNA for the CDR3 is TGTGCCTGGGCGATGGGAGGCTACGAGCAGTACTTC.

This clone was seen repeatedly, ten times or more. The chain joins TRBV2 to TRBJ1-1, with D perhaps TRBD1 (5 bases). The CDR3 spans 12 residues. V gave up 10 bases and J gave up 4 bases, with 13 bases separating them. Germline V gene sequence: CDR1 SNHLY, CDR2 FYNNEI. In nucleotides, the CDR3 is TGTGCCACCCTCGAGGGGCTCACTGAAGCTTTCTTT. Translating it yields CATLEGLTEAFF.

The chain uses TRBV19 and TRBJ2-7; maybe TRBD1 (6 bases). The CDR3 is 14 amino acids. V was trimmed by 5 bases and J by 0 bases, leaving 11 bases between them. CDR1 is LNHDA and CDR2 is SQIVND in the germline V gene (reference sequence). CDR3 coding DNA: TGTGCCAGTAGTCACAGGGTGAGCTCCTACGAGCAGTACTTC. It translates to CASSHRVSSYEQYF.

CDR3 bases: TGCGCCAGCAGCTCAGGGGTAGCCGGGGAGCTGTTTTTT. Its protein is CASSSGVAGELFF. The chain couples TRBV5-1 to TRBJ2-2, with TRBD1 as a possible D gene (6 bases). V was shortened by 3 bases and J by 6 bases, with 9 bases between the two germline ends. The CDR3 covers 13 residues. Germline lookup yields CDR1 SGHRS and CDR2 YFSETQ. The full variable domain, rest sourced from reference TRBV5-1 and TRBJ2-2, is KAGVTQTPRYLIKTRGQQVTLSCSPISGHRSVSWYQQTPGQGLQFLFEYFSETQRNKGNFPGRFSGRQFSNSRSEMNVSTLELGDSALYLCASSSGVAGELFFGEGSRLTVL.

The chain's CDR3 is CASSFSGGGETQYF. The CDR3, as DNA: TGTGCCAGCAGCTTTAGCGGGGGGGGCGAGACCCAGTACTTC. The chain links TRBV7-9 to TRBJ2-5; 11 nucleotides match TRBD2. CDR3 length: 14 amino acids. V trimming: 3 bases; J trimming: 5 bases; junction bases outside the gene matches: 2. Germline V gene data show CDR1 as SEHNR and CDR2 as FQNEAQ (reference sequence).

The chain employs TRBV4-1 and TRBJ2-5; no clear D. This CDR3 spans 14 amino acids. Germline CDR1 is MGHRA and CDR2 is YSYEKL. V gave up 0 bases and J gave up 5 bases, with 10 bases separating them. In DNA, the CDR3 is TGCGCCAGCAGCCAAGAGCCTCTAGTTGAGACCCAGTACTTC. Translated: CASSQEPLVETQYF.

The chain joins TRBV29-1 to TRBJ1-2, with 11 bases that match TRBD1. This CDR3 spans 15 amino acids. Germline V gene sequence: CDR1 SQVTM, CDR2 ANQGSEA. J was trimmed by 6 bases and V by 2 bases; bases with no gene match: 8. The CDR3 protein is CSVETRTGGPDGYTF. In DNA, the CDR3 is TGCAGCGTTGAAACCCGGACAGGGGGCCCGGATGGCTACACCTTC.

The chain recombines TRBV4-1 with TRBJ1-5, with D possibly TRBD1 on 6 matching bases. Germline CDR1 and CDR2: MGHRA and YSYEKL. The ends were cut back, 0 bases at V and 6 bases at J, with 15 bases in the middle. The CDR3 is 16 residues long. As DNA, the CDR3 is TGCGCCAGCAGCCAAGACGTCGGGACATTCGGTCAGCCCCAGCATTTT. This encodes CASSQDVGTFGQPQHF.

V and J are TRBV7-9 and TRBJ2-7; tentative D call: TRBD1 (6 bases). The CDR3 is made up of 15 amino acids. V lost 4 bases and J lost 4, with 17 bases in between. Germline CDR1 reads SEHNR; CDR2 reads FQNEAQ (reference sequence). The CDR3 loop reads CASSSEYRESYEQYF. The CDR3 DNA is TGTGCCAGCAGCTCAGAATACAGGGAGAGTTACGAGCAGTACTTC.

This sequence joins TRBV7-2 and TRBJ1-1, with 7 positions matching TRBD1. Looked up from germline, CDR1 is SGHTA and CDR2 is FQGNSA. This CDR3 has 13 residues. With 5 bases clipped from V and 5 bases from J, the junction kept 5 bases outside the gene matches. DNA of the CDR3: TGTGCCAGCAGCACGACAGGGTGGACTGAAGCTTTCTTT. It yields the protein CASSTTGWTEAFF.

The rearrangement links TRBV2 to TRBJ2-3; 12 bases are a match to TRBD2. Germline CDR1 SNHLY, CDR2 FYNNEI. The CDR3 is 17 amino acids. The V gene end was trimmed by 4 bases and the J gene end by 1 base; junction bases not matched to a gene: 6. The CDR3 DNA reads TGTGCCAGCAGTGTTACTAGCGGGGGGTGGGGCACAGATACGCAGTATTTT. Protein sequence: CASSVTSGGWGTDTQYF.

The rearrangement joins TRBV6-1 to TRBJ2-7; no firm D call. CDR1 is MNHNS, CDR2 SASEGT, per germline. The length of the CDR3 is 12 residues. V was pared by 9 bases and J by 2 bases, with 11 bases between. The CDR3 here is CASDSGPYEQYF. The CDR3 DNA reads TGTGCCAGTGATTCCGGGCCCTACGAGCAGTACTTC.

In this sample, this clone turned up once. No DNA is shown, since the ends of the CDR3 on it are uncertain; the CDR3 is the one TCRdb lists. This chain uses TRBV6-1 with TRBJ2-5. Germline CDR1 reads MNHNS; CDR2 reads SASEGT. The CDR3 contains 14 residues when both ends are counted. This chain's CDR3 is CASSDSSGHETQYF.

This clone showed up just once. V usage is TRBV6-5 and J usage is TRBJ2-5, with 9 positions matching TRBD1. Matching the DNA end better, TRBJ2-7 makes the J call doubtful. This CDR3 has 14 amino acids. Germline loops: CDR1 MNHEY, CDR2 SVGAGI. CDR3 residues: CASTLRQGGYEQYF. The CDR3 DNA sequence: TGTGCCAGCACACTACGACAGGGGGGGTACGAGCAGTACTTC.

The rearrangement links TRBV28 to TRBJ1-1, with TRBD1 as a possible D gene (5 bases). CDR3 length: 13 residues. The germline CDR1 and CDR2 sequences are MDHEN and SYDVKM. CDR3 loop: CVAGSLLNTEAFF. CDR3 in DNA: TGTGTCGCAGGGTCGTTGCTGAACACTGAAGCTTTCTTT.

For this clone: Because the CDR3 is missing its conserved closing phenylalanine or tryptophan, this is likely a read error. The genes are TRBV30 and TRBJ2-6, with no clear D. Trimming pared 5 bases from V and 5 bases from J, leaving 19 bases between. This CDR3 region has 16 residues. Germline assignment: CDR1 GTSNPN and CDR2 SVGIG (reference sequence). CDR3 sequence: CAWVEQRQSRANVLTL. The CDR3 DNA reads as TGTGCCTGGGTGGAGCAGCGTCAAAGTCGGGCCAACGTCCTGACTTTA.

The chain employs TRBV2 and TRBJ2-1, with a tentative D call TRBD1 (6 bases). Germline CDR1 and CDR2: SNHLY and FYNNEI. The CDR3 extends over 13 amino acids. The germline V and J ends were trimmed by 4 bases and 9 bases, with 13 bases remaining between them. The CDR3 DNA sequence: TGTGCCAGCAGTGTAGGGGGTATCAGTGAGCAGTTCTTC. Translation: CASSVGGISEQFF.